What follows are 26 T cell receptor beta chains derived from one specimen sequenced in a study of cytomegalovirus exposure and HLA in healthy donors (dated by TCRdb to the late 2010s). The library was produced with the immunoSEQ multiplex PCR assay. For the multiplex PCR, a mixture combining 60 forward primers for TCR Vbeta segments and 13 reverse primers for TCR Jbeta segments was used. TCRdb stores this immuneACCESS table with in-frame sequences only. Part of the clones is absent; in the studies checked, under half of the shortfall reflects unresolved V genes, and no reason is known for the rest. Recorded for this sample are more than 80,000 clones; around 67% of them occurred a single time. The ten largest account for 2% to 2.5% of the sample. Material for sequencing was PBMCs. The source of these receptors is a human donor in good health.

This sequence joins TRBV4-3 and TRBJ1-6; no clear D gene. There are 17 residues in the CDR3. V gave up 2 bases and J gave up 6 bases, with 17 bases separating them. CDR1 LGHNA and CDR2 YSLEER come from the germline V gene. CDR3 sequence reads: CASSQSLAAGVNSPLHF. In nucleotides, the CDR3 is TGCGCCAGCAGCCAAAGCTTGGCAGCCGGGGTTAATTCACCCCTCCACTTT.

V usage is TRBV9 and J usage is TRBJ1-1, with 9 bases aligning to TRBD1. Germline V gene sequence: CDR1 SGDLS, CDR2 YYNGEE. This CDR3 has 13 amino acids. The V segment lost 4 bases and the J segment 11 bases; nucleotides outside the gene matches: 9. In DNA, the CDR3 is TGTGCCAGCAGCTCCGGGACAGGGCGGTGGGCTTTCTTT. As protein: CASSSGTGRWAFF.

The chain links TRBV29-1 to TRBJ2-5; 7 bases agree with TRBD1. V trimming: 5 bases; J trimming: 1 base; junction bases outside the gene matches: 10. The CDR3 spans 15 residues. Germline values: CDR1 SQVTM, CDR2 ANQGSEA. Here the CDR3 DNA reads TGCAGCGTTTACCGCGACAGGGACCCCCAAGAGACCCAGTACTTC. It translates to CSVYRDRDPQETQYF.

This clone was observed once. This rearrangement joins TRBV19 to TRBJ2-1, with 7 bases lining up with TRBD2. The CDR3 has 15 residues. The V gene's germline CDR1 is LNHDA and CDR2 SQIVND (reference sequence). The junction had 5 bases not matched to a gene; V was cut back by 4 bases and J by 2 bases. DNA for the CDR3: TGTGCCAGTAGTAGGGGGGGGAGCCCCTACAATGAGCAGTTCTTC. This encodes CASSRGGSPYNEQFF.

This clone was detected a few times. The chain recombines TRBV2 with TRBJ2-1; a possible D gene is TRBD2 (7 bases). Looked up from germline, CDR1 is SNHLY and CDR2 is FYNNEI. Trimming took 5 bases from V and 8 from J, leaving 13 bases between them. The CDR3 covers 13 residues. In DNA, the CDR3 is TGTGCCAGCAGTAAGGGGGGGGTGGATGAGCAGTTCTTC. Protein sequence: CASSKGGVDEQFF.

V gene TRBV7-9 combines with J gene TRBJ2-2; 8 bases agree with TRBD1. This CDR3 region has 18 residues. Germline-derived CDR1 and CDR2 are SEHNR and FQNEAQ (reference sequence). Trimming took 1 base from V and 5 from J; bases not matched to a gene: 12. The CDR3 bases are TGTGCCAGCAGCTTAGTAGCACTTTCAGGGGGCAGGACCGGGGAGCTGTTTTTT. This encodes CASSLVALSGGRTGELFF.

This CDR3 is CASSPLGTGGALDTEAFF. The DNA for the CDR3 is TGTGCCAGCTCACCACTAGGGACAGGGGGCGCGTTGGACACTGAAGCTTTCTTT. This rearrangement joins TRBV18 to TRBJ1-1; 12 bases are a match to TRBD1. Per germline, CDR1 KGHSH and CDR2 LQKENI. The ends lost 1 base at V and 3 bases at J; junction bases unmatched: 9. This CDR3 comprises 18 residues.

Only a few counts were recorded for this clone. The V gene is TRBV6-1, the J gene TRBJ2-7, with 8 bases that match TRBD1. CDR3 size: 15 residues. Unmatched junction bases numbered 9, after V lost 6 bases and J lost 2 bases. Germline lookup yields CDR1 MNHNS and CDR2 SASEGT. The CDR3 region has the DNA TGTGCCAGCAGGACCCCTGGACAGGGAACCTACGAGCAGTACTTC. Translated, it gives CASRTPGQGTYEQYF.

This clone was seen once. CDR3 DNA sequence: TGTGCCGTTCAGAGGGGGGGCGGGATGAACACTGAAGCTTTCTTT. As protein: CAVQRGGGMNTEAFF. This rearrangement joins TRBV7-9 to TRBJ1-1; maybe TRBD1 (6 bases). The germline gives CDR1 SEHNR, CDR2 FQNEAQ (reference sequence). The V gene lost 11 bases and the J gene lost 0 bases, with 19 bases spanning the gap. This CDR3 has 15 amino acids.

The chain recombines TRBV4-3 with TRBJ2-7; 10 nucleotides align to TRBD1. Trimming removed 1 base from V and 7 bases from J; junction bases left unmatched: 4. The CDR3 covers 14 residues. Germline V lookup: CDR1 LGHNA, CDR2 YSLEER. The CDR3 is CASSQVRDRGEQYF. The CDR3, as DNA: TGCGCCAGCAGCCAAGTCCGGGACAGGGGTGAGCAGTACTTC.

The rearrangement uses TRBV7-8 and TRBJ2-7; TRBD1 is a possible D gene (6 bases). This CDR3 has 15 residues. V dropped 4 bases and J dropped 6 bases, with 19 bases sitting between them. CDR1 SGHVS and CDR2 FQNEAQ come from the germline V gene. CDR3 nucleotide sequence: TGTGCCAGCAGCTCCCTCGGACAGCTCGAGCGCGAGCAGTACTTC. Translated: CASSSLGQLEREQYF.

The count of this clone is one. The chain carries TRBV6-5 and TRBJ2-3; D is ambiguous. With 8 bases removed from V and 0 bases from J, the gap between germline ends came to 15 bases. CDR3 size: 15 residues. Germline V gene data show CDR1 as MNHEY and CDR2 as SVGAGI. The CDR3 DNA reads as TGTGCCAGCTGCCTTAGGAGACCCAGCACAGATACGCAGTATTTT. It translates to CASCLRRPSTDTQYF.

CDR3 residues: CASSLTGGYEQYF. The CDR3 nucleotides read TGTGCCAGCAGCTTGACAGGGGGCTACGAGCAGTACTTC. This rearrangement joins TRBV7-3 to TRBJ2-5; 9 bases are a match to TRBD1. The J call is uncertain, as TRBJ2-7 better fits the DNA end. The CDR3 has 13 residues. Germline-derived CDR1 and CDR2 are SGHTA and FQGTGA.

With respect to this clone: At one end the junction does not follow the germline gene, possibly because of a read error. The chain uses TRBV19 and TRBJ2-3; a possible D gene is TRBD2 (6 bases). Germline CDR1 LNHDA, CDR2 SQIVND (reference sequence). The CDR3 extends over 15 amino acids. DNA for the CDR3: TGTGCCAGTAGTTTCTACAGGCGGGGCACAGATGCGCAGTATTTT. It is translated as CASSFYRRGTDAQYF.

The genes are TRBV7-9 and TRBJ2-5, with TRBD1 matching 9 bases. V shed 3 bases, J shed 5 bases, and the junction held 4 bases outside the gene matches. The CDR3 has 14 amino acids. Germline V gene data show CDR1 as SEHNR and CDR2 as FQNEAQ (reference sequence). The DNA for the CDR3 is TGTGCCAGCAGCTTTAACAGGGGGCTCGAGACCCAGTACTTC. It translates to CASSFNRGLETQYF. Full variable domain (outside the CDR3, taken from reference TRBV7-9 and TRBJ2-5): DTGVSQNPRHKITKRGQNVTFRCDPISEHNRLYWYRQTLGQGPEFLTYFQNEAQLEKSRLLSDRFSAERPKGSFSTLEIQRTEQGDSAMYLCASSFNRGLETQYFGPGTRLLVL.

This chain links TRBV7-8 with TRBJ1-2, with 11 bases fitting TRBD1. This CDR3 contains 18 residues. Trimming cost V 1 base and J 3 bases; bases outside gene matches: 10. The germline CDR1 and CDR2 sequences are SGHVS and FQNEAQ. Written as DNA, the CDR3 is TGTGCCAGCAGCTTAGTAATTCGGACAGGGGGCTCTGACTATGGCTACACCTTC. Protein sequence: CASSLVIRTGGSDYGYTF. Together with reference TRBV7-8 and TRBJ1-2, the CDR3 gives the full variable domain: GAGVSQSPRYKVAKRGQDVALRCDPISGHVSLFWYQQALGQGPEFLTYFQNEAQLDKSGLPSDRFFAERPEGSVSTLKIQRTQQEDSAVYLCASSLVIRTGGSDYGYTFGSGTRLTVV.

CDR3 sequence reads: CASSVQGIDSPLHF. The CDR3 nucleotides are TGTGCCAGCAGTGTACAGGGAATTGATTCACCCCTCCACTTT. The rearrangement links TRBV2 to TRBJ1-6; possibly TRBD1 for D (6 bases). Germline CDR1 reads SNHLY; CDR2 reads FYNNEI. Trimming took 4 bases from V and 8 from J, leaving 12 bases between them. This CDR3 has 14 residues.

V usage is TRBV29-1 and J usage is TRBJ2-1, with a weak D call TRBD2 (7 bases). Trimming removed 2 bases at V and 7 bases at J, with 18 bases between. There are 15 residues in the CDR3. Germline CDR1 reads SQVTM; CDR2 reads ANQGSEA. CDR3 loop: CSVERLVGGPNEQFF. The CDR3 DNA sequence: TGCAGCGTTGAACGGCTAGTGGGGGGGCCAAATGAGCAGTTCTTC.

This chain links TRBV5-6 with TRBJ2-5; TRBD1 aligns across 11 bases. The V and J ends lost 1 base and 4 bases, in that order; junction bases with no gene match: 3. The CDR3 loop spans 15 amino acids. Germline CDR1 and CDR2: SGHDT and YYEEEE. The CDR3 DNA reads as TGTGCCAGCAGCTTGTGGACAGGGGGCCGAGAGACCCAGTACTTC. Its translation is CASSLWTGGRETQYF.

This sequence joins TRBV29-1 and TRBJ2-7; a weak D match, TRBD1 (5 bases). V was trimmed by 3 bases and J by 3 bases, leaving 9 bases between them. Germline CDR1 SQVTM, CDR2 ANQGSEA. The CDR3 runs to 12 residues. CDR3: CSVENRSYEQYF. In DNA form, the CDR3 reads TGCAGCGTTGAGAACAGGAGCTACGAGCAGTACTTC.

This chain connects TRBV2 to TRBJ1-5, with TRBD1 matching 7 bases. In germline, CDR1 is SNHLY, CDR2 FYNNEI. The CDR3 totals 15 residues. With 4 bases clipped from V and 0 bases from J, the junction kept 3 bases outside the gene matches. CDR3 nucleotides: TGTGCCAGCAGTGGACAGGGCTATAGCAATCAGCCCCAGCATTTT. It encodes CASSGQGYSNQPQHF.

The rearrangement joins TRBV7-2 to TRBJ2-7, with 7 bases fitting TRBD1. The junction had 10 bases not matched to a gene; V was cut back by 3 bases and J by 5 bases. Germline CDR1 is SGHTA and CDR2 is FQGNSA. CDR3 length: 15 residues. CDR3: CASSFRQGAYDEQYF. Written as DNA, the CDR3 is TGTGCCAGCAGCTTCCGACAGGGTGCTTATGACGAGCAGTACTTC.

The rearrangement links TRBV19 to TRBJ1-2; 9 nucleotides agree with TRBD1. There are 15 residues in the CDR3. V shed 5 bases and J 2 bases; nucleotides not matched to a gene: 6. CDR1 and CDR2 (germline): LNHDA, SQIVND (reference sequence). CDR3 DNA sequence: TGTGCCAGTAGTCCAGGACAGGGGCGAAACTATGGCTACACCTTC. As protein: CASSPGQGRNYGYTF.

The chain employs TRBV19 and TRBJ2-1, with D possibly TRBD2 on 5 matching bases. Trimming took 1 base from V and 2 from J, leaving 12 bases between them. CDR1 is LNHDA and CDR2 is SQIVND in the germline V gene (reference sequence). The CDR3 consists of 16 residues. DNA for the CDR3: TGTGCCAGTAGTATAGCCGGGGTAAACCCCTACAATGAGCAGTTCTTC. This codes for CASSIAGVNPYNEQFF.

V gene TRBV5-1 combines with J gene TRBJ1-2, with 8 positions matching TRBD1. CDR1 SGHRS and CDR2 YFSETQ come from the germline V gene. Losses at the gene ends were 0 bases for V and 7 bases for J; bases not matched to a gene: 8. This CDR3 comprises 15 residues. This CDR3 reads CASSLDRGFEGGYTF. CDR3 nucleotide sequence: TGCGCCAGCAGCTTGGACAGGGGGTTTGAGGGTGGCTACACCTTC. The complete variable domain, with remaining parts taken from reference TRBV5-1 and TRBJ1-2, reads KAGVTQTPRYLIKTRGQQVTLSCSPISGHRSVSWYQQTPGQGLQFLFEYFSETQRNKGNFPGRFSGRQFSNSRSEMNVSTLELGDSALYLCASSLDRGFEGGYTFGSGTRLTVV.

This clone was counted between two and nine times. The J gene is TRBJ1-5, the V gene TRBV6-6; TRBD1 is a possible D gene (5 bases). The CDR3 consists of 14 residues. Between the trimmed V and J ends, which lost 0 bases and 6 bases, there was a span of 9 bases. Germline V gene lookup returns CDR1 MNHNY and CDR2 SVGAGI (reference sequence). CDR3 nucleotide sequence: TGTGCCAGCAGTTACTCGAGGGGAGGTCAGCCCCAGCATTTT. This encodes CASSYSRGGQPQHF.